The 22 T cell receptor beta chains reported below all come from one sample, sequenced in a study of cytomegalovirus exposure and HLA in healthy donors (dated by TCRdb to 2016 to 2017). The protocol used for the library was the immunoSEQ multiplex PCR assay. For the multiplex PCR, a mixture combining 60 forward primers for TCR Vbeta segments and 13 reverse primers for TCR Jbeta segments was used. As stored in TCRdb, this immuneACCESS dataset retains in-frame rearrangements with V and J assigned. A fraction of the clones does not appear; measured against another copy, unresolved V genes explain less than half of the discrepancy, and the remainder lacks a known reason. This sample is represented by 75,000 to 95,000 clones; approximately 63% of them were singletons. Roughly 6.3% of the sample is taken by the ten largest. Sequenced material: PBMCs. The receptors derive from a woman aged 25 to 39 in good health and CMV-seronegative.

The gene calls are TRBV7-9 and TRBJ2-5; 9 positions agree with TRBD1. Germline assignment: CDR1 SEHNR and CDR2 FQNEAQ (reference sequence). The junction had 5 bases not matched to a gene; V was cut back by 5 bases and J by 4 bases. The CDR3 is 14 residues long. This CDR3 reads CASSTGQGSETQYF. The CDR3 coding sequence is TGTGCCAGCAGCACGGGACAGGGCTCAGAGACCCAGTACTTC.

CDR3 sequence (DNA): TGTGCCAGCAGCCAGGGCGGACTAGCGGGAGGAAGGAGTGAGCAGTTCTTC. Translated: CASSQGGLAGGRSEQFF. V is TRBV4-2 and J is TRBJ2-1, with 14 bases that match TRBD2. CDR1 and CDR2 from the germline V gene are LGHNA and YNFKEQ. The CDR3 totals 17 residues. V shed 3 bases, J shed 9 bases, and the junction held 10 bases outside the gene matches.

V gene TRBV5-1 combines with J gene TRBJ2-1; 15 bases fit TRBD2. The CDR3 contains 15 residues. J was trimmed by 9 bases and V by 4 bases; bases with no gene match: 5. Germline values: CDR1 SGHRS, CDR2 YFSETQ. The chain's CDR3 is CASSTGLAGGIEQFF. CDR3 DNA: TGCGCCAGCAGCACCGGACTAGCGGGAGGGATTGAGCAGTTCTTC.

V and J are TRBV7-2 and TRBJ2-6; D may be TRBD2 (5 bases). Germline V gene data show CDR1 as SGHTA and CDR2 as FQGNSA. Trimming left V 5 bases short and J 3 bases short, with 17 bases between. The CDR3 is 17 amino acids. CDR3 amino acids: CASSPKRVLGGANVLTF. CDR3 in DNA: TGTGCCAGCAGCCCGAAGAGGGTACTAGGTGGGGCCAACGTCCTGACTTTC.

The rearrangement joins TRBV7-2 to TRBJ2-7; D remains unclear. CDR1 and CDR2 from the germline V gene are SGHTA and FQGNSA. V lost 4 bases and J lost 3, with 13 bases in between. The CDR3 runs to 14 residues. This CDR3 is CASSSRKKVYEQYF. The DNA for the CDR3 is TGTGCCAGCAGCTCGCGGAAAAAGGTCTACGAGCAGTACTTC.

This chain uses TRBV27 with TRBJ2-1, with 16 bases identical to TRBD2. Germline V gene data show CDR1 as MNHEY and CDR2 as SMNVEV (reference sequence). Losses at the gene ends were 8 bases for V and 3 bases for J; bases not matched to a gene: 10. The CDR3 runs 18 residues. The CDR3 loop reads CASRPSGTSGRVYNEQFF. CDR3 sequence (DNA): TGTGCCAGCCGCCCATCCGGGACTAGCGGGAGGGTCTACAATGAGCAGTTCTTC.

V and J are TRBV5-6 and TRBJ1-2; 12 bases are shared with TRBD1. The CDR3 runs to 15 residues. CDR1 and CDR2 (germline): SGHDT, YYEEEE. With 4 bases clipped from V and 8 bases from J, the junction kept 9 bases outside the gene matches. The CDR3 sequence is CASSRPGQGAQGYTF. CDR3 sequence (DNA): TGTGCCAGCAGCCGACCGGGACAGGGGGCGCAGGGCTACACCTTC.

The CDR3 region has the DNA TGTGCCAGCAGTGGGGCGACAGGGTCCAATTCACCCCTCCACTTT. Translating it yields CASSGATGSNSPLHF. V is TRBV25-1 and J is TRBJ1-6; 7 nucleotides line up with TRBD1. Germline lookup yields CDR1 MGHDK and CDR2 SYGVNS. J was trimmed by 7 bases and V by 4 bases; bases with no gene match: 7. This CDR3 contains 15 residues.

The J gene is TRBJ2-3, the V gene TRBV5-1, with D tentatively TRBD2 (5 bases). The CDR3 totals 14 residues. The V end lost 0 bases, the J end lost 6 bases, and 11 bases lay between the germline ends. The germline V gene encodes CDR1 SGHRS and CDR2 YFSETQ. In nucleotides, the CDR3 is TGCGCCAGCAGCTTGGAAGCGGTCGGGGATACGCAGTATTTT. This gives the protein CASSLEAVGDTQYF.

The chain recombines TRBV28 with TRBJ2-7; TRBD1 is a possible D gene (5 bases). In germline, CDR1 is MDHEN, CDR2 SYDVKM. The CDR3 is 16 residues long. Between the trimmed V and J ends, which lost 2 bases and 1 base, there was a span of 15 bases. The CDR3 region has the DNA TGTGCCAGCAGTTTACTGGGGCAGGGTAGATCCTACGAGCAGTACTTC. This gives the protein CASSLLGQGRSYEQYF. The variable domain in full, with the rest retrieved from reference TRBV28 and TRBJ2-7, is DVKVTQSSRYLVKRTGEKVFLECVQDMDHENMFWYRQDPGLGLRLIYFSYDVKMKEKGDIPEGYSVSREKKERFSLILESASTNQTSMYLCASSLLGQGRSYEQYFGPGTRLTVT.

V gene TRBV18 combines with J gene TRBJ2-3; D not certain. V dropped 2 bases and J dropped 0 bases, with 9 bases sitting between them. The CDR3 sequence is 15 residues long. From germline, CDR1 is KGHSH and CDR2 LQKENI. DNA of the CDR3: TGTGCCAGCTCACCAGACTTACATAGCACAGATACGCAGTATTTT. This gives the protein CASSPDLHSTDTQYF.

The genes are TRBV10-3 and TRBJ2-5; TRBD2 is a possible D gene (6 bases). CDR1 ENHRY and CDR2 SYGVKD come from the germline V gene. Trimming stripped 5 bases from V and 2 bases from J, with 9 bases between. This CDR3 is 13 amino acids long. The CDR3, as DNA: TGTGCCATCAGTCTACTAGCACAAGAGACCCAGTACTTC. Its translation: CAISLLAQETQYF.

The CDR3 loop reads CASSLSGGELFF. DNA for the CDR3: TGTGCCAGCAGCTTGAGCGGCGGGGAGCTGTTTTTT. The chain links TRBV7-8 to TRBJ2-2, with TRBD2 as a possible D gene (5 bases). V lost 3 bases to trimming and J lost 7 bases, with 6 bases between them. This CDR3 contains 12 residues. From germline, CDR1 is SGHVS and CDR2 FQNEAQ.

J is TRBJ2-5 and V is TRBV28, with D perhaps TRBD2 (5 bases). The CDR3 runs 17 residues. Germline CDR1 reads MDHEN; CDR2 reads SYDVKM. Trimming left V 2 bases short and J 1 base short, with 17 bases between. The CDR3: CASSLSGSSGLQETQYF. The CDR3 bases are TGTGCCAGCAGTTTAAGCGGCAGCTCCGGCCTCCAAGAGACCCAGTACTTC.

The V gene is TRBV30, the J gene TRBJ1-4; 9 bases align to TRBD1. Germline CDR1 reads GTSNPN; CDR2 reads SVGIG (reference sequence). V shed 4 bases and J 6 bases; nucleotides not matched to a gene: 6. The CDR3 extends over 14 amino acids. In DNA, the CDR3 is TGTGCCTGGAAAACGACAGGGGGTTATGAAAAACTGTTTTTT. It codes for CAWKTTGGYEKLFF.

The chain combines TRBV7-9 with TRBJ1-4; TRBD1 is a possible D gene (6 bases). Between the trimmed V and J ends, which lost 6 bases and 2 bases, there was a span of 10 bases. The CDR3 is 14 amino acids. Germline V gene lookup returns CDR1 SEHNR and CDR2 FQNEAQ (reference sequence). In nucleotides, the CDR3 is TGTGCCAGCAGAAGGGGGGGGACTAATGAAAAACTGTTTTTT. Translation: CASRRGGTNEKLFF.

This chain connects TRBV7-9 to TRBJ2-7; TRBD1 matches at 9 bases. Germline CDR1 and CDR2: SEHNR and FQNEAQ (reference sequence). Germline trimming cut 4 bases from V and 2 bases from J; bases unmatched to any gene: 6. The CDR3 is made up of 15 amino acids. The CDR3, as DNA: TGTGCCAGCAGCTCCGGAGGGGACAGGGCCTACGAGCAGTACTTC. It is translated as CASSSGGDRAYEQYF.

This sequence joins TRBV29-1 and TRBJ2-7; 9 bases align to TRBD1. The trim removed 4 bases at V and 4 bases at J, leaving 5 bases unmatched. The CDR3 is 13 residues long. Germline CDR1 SQVTM, CDR2 ANQGSEA. CDR3 sequence (DNA): TGCAGCGTTGGGGCGGGACAGGGTTACGAGCAGTACTTC. The encoded protein is CSVGAGQGYEQYF.

This clone was observed a handful of times. The rearrangement uses TRBV28 and TRBJ2-5, with D perhaps TRBD1 (5 bases). V lost 3 bases and J lost 2, with 7 bases in between. Germline V gives CDR1 MDHEN, CDR2 SYDVKM. The CDR3 totals 13 residues. CDR3 sequence: CASSFQGQETQYF. The CDR3 DNA is TGTGCCAGCAGTTTCCAGGGACAAGAGACCCAGTACTTC.

V and J are TRBV7-3 and TRBJ2-2; 12 bases are shared with TRBD2. CDR1 is SGHTA, CDR2 FQGTGA, per germline. There are 15 residues in the CDR3. Trimming at V came to 8 bases and at J to 5 bases, leaving 6 bases not matched to a gene. DNA of the CDR3: TGTGCCAGCGCTACCGGGACTAGCGGGACCGGGGAGCTGTTTTTT. It translates to CASATGTSGTGELFF.

The chain links TRBV5-1 to TRBJ2-2, with 8 positions matching TRBD2. Germline lookup yields CDR1 SGHRS and CDR2 YFSETQ. Trimming took 0 bases from V and 7 from J; bases not matched to a gene: 5. The CDR3 length is 15 residues. The CDR3 coding sequence is TGCGCCAGCAGCTTGGGACTAGCGCAGTTCGGGGAGCTGTTTTTT. Translation gives CASSLGLAQFGELFF. The variable domain in full, with the rest retrieved from reference TRBV5-1 and TRBJ2-2, is KAGVTQTPRYLIKTRGQQVTLSCSPISGHRSVSWYQQTPGQGLQFLFEYFSETQRNKGNFPGRFSGRQFSNSRSEMNVSTLELGDSALYLCASSLGLAQFGELFFGEGSRLTVL.

The V and J genes are TRBV30 and TRBJ2-7, with 13 nucleotides matching TRBD2. The CDR3 is 19 residues long. The ends lost 1 base at V and 0 bases at J; junction bases unmatched: 12. Germline loops: CDR1 GTSNPN, CDR2 SVGIG (reference sequence). The CDR3 coding sequence is TGTGCCTGGAGTGGTTTTCCCGCCGGGACTAGCGGGACCTCCTACGAGCAGTACTTC. As protein: CAWSGFPAGTSGTSYEQYF.